This T cell receptor (beta chain) was sequenced during a study of T cells in Graves' hyperthyroidism and ophthalmopathy. This clonotype was found a few times. Its target is unknown. Fresh 10 ml peripheral blood yielded PBMCs. Findings and limits, study-wide: For ophthalmopathy, model prediction preceded onset by a median approximately 6 months.

CDR3 size: 15 residues. V shed 4 bases and J shed 5 bases, with 15 bases lying between them. Germline CDR1 reads SGDLS; CDR2 reads YYNGEE. Regions amplified from RNA transcripts were the TCR beta CDR3 regions. The HTBI primer set drove a first-round RT-PCR of the TCR CDR3. TCRdb reanalysed the multiplex PCR reads using MiXCR and keeps one entry per CDR3 protein. Of some 400,000 distinct CDR3 sequences listed, roughly 14% are singletons. The sample was blood. The sequence came from a man aged 25 to 45 with Graves' hyperthyroidism that later progressed to Graves' ophthalmopathy. The chain carries TRBV9 and TRBJ1-4; D is unclear. The DNA of the CDR3 is TGTGCCAGCAGCCCGTCGGGGTCGTCAAATGAAAAACTGTTTTTT. The encoded protein is CASSPSGSSNEKLFF.